This TCR beta chain emerged from a study of identical twins. Points from the study as a whole: The more abundant beta clonotypes in cord blood had fewer insertions, and memory repertoires did not show this. Those out-of-frame alpha sequences shared by twins showed an excess of low generation probability.

TCRdb re-called the 5' RACE reads through MiXCR, storing one row per CDR3 protein. The sample shows roughly 350,000 distinct CDR3 sequences, around 9.7% of them seen only once. Points on this clonotype: Antigen specificity is unknown.

The CDR3 extends over 12 amino acids. Trimming left V 6 bases short and J 9 bases short, with 12 bases between. The source is a woman aged 50 to 65 in good health. V gene TRBV12-3 or TRBV12-4 combines with J gene TRBJ2-1; D is uncertain. Sequencing was done on a sample of naive T cells sorted from blood. Written as DNA, the CDR3 is TGTGCCAGCAGCTCAACAGAGACTGAGCAGTTCTTC. This gives the protein CASSSTETEQFF.